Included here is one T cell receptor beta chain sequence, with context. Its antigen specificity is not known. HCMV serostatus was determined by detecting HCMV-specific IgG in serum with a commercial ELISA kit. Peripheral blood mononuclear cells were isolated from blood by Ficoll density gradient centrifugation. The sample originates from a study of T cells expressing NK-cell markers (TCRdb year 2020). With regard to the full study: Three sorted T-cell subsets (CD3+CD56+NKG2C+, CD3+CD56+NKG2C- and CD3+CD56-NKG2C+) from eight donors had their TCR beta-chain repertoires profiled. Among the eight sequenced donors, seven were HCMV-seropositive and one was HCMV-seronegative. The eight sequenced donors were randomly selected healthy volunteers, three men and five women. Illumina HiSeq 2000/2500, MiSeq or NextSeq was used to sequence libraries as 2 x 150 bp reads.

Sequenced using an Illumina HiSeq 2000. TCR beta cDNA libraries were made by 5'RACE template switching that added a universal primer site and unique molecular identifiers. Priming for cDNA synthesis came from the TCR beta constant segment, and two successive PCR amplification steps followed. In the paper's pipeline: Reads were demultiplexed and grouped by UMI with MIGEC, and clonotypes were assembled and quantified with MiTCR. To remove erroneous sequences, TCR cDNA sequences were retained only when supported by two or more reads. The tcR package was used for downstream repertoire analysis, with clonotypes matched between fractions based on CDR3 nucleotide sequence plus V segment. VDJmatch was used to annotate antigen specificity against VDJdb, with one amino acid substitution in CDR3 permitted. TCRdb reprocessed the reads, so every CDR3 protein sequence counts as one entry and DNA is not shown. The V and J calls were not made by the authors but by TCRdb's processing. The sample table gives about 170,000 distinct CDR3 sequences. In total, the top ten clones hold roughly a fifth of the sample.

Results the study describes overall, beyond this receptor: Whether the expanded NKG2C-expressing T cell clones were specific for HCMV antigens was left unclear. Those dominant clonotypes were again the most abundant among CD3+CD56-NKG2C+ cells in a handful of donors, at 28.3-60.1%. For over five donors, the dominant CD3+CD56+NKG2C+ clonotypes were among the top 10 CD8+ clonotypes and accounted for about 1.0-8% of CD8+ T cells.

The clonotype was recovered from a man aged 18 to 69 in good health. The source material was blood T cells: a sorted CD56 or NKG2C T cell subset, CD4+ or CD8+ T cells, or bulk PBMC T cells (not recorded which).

The CDR3 protein sequence reads: CATSTDNSYNEQFF. This receptor chain uses TRBV28 and TRBJ2-1. Its CDR3 holds 14 amino acids, cysteine through phenylalanine. A DNA sequence was not provided. The germline V gene encodes CDR1 MDHEN and CDR2 SYDVKM.